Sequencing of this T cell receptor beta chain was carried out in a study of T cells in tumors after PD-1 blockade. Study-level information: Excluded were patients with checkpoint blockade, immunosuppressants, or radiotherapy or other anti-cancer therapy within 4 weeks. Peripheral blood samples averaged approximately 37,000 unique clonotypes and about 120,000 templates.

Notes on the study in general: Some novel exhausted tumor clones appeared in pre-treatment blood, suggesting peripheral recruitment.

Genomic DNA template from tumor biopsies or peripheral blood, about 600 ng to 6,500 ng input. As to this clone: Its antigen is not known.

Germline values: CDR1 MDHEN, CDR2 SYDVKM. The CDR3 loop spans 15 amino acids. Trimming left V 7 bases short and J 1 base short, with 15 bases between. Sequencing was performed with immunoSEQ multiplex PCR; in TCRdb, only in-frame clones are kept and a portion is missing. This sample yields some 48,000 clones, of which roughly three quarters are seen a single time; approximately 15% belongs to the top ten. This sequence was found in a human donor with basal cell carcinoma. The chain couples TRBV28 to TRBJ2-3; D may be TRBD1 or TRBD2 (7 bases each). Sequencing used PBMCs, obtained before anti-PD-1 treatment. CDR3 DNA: TGTGCCAGCATTCCAGGGGGGGCCGGCACAGATACGCAGTATTTT. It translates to CASIPGGAGTDTQYF.